Sequencing of this TCR beta chain was carried out in a study of prognosis after radiotherapy for stage I lung cancer. Turning to the study itself: Stage I lung tumors that were newly diagnosed and primary were found in some 15 patients, while about five patients had oligometastatic NSCLC after surgical resection of the primary tumor.

The authors amplified TCR beta CDR3 from genomic DNA using two-round multiplex PCR. Gene-specific TRBV and TRBJ primers were used in PCR round one. TCRdb reanalysed the multiplex PCR reads using MiXCR and keeps one entry per CDR3 protein. This sample has 17,000 or so distinct CDR3 sequences, with around 30% found just once. This clonotype was counted at least ten times. The sequence was obtained from a donor aged 50 or older with non-small cell lung cancer. This sample comprised PBMCs, obtained before or after stereotactic body radiation therapy (not recorded which).

The CDR3 sequence: CASRATNYGYTF. The CDR3 region has the DNA TGTGCCAGCCGGGCTACTAACTATGGCTACACCTTC. The genes are TRBV6-4 and TRBJ1-2; no firm D call. There are 12 residues in the CDR3. Germline CDR1 is MRHNA and CDR2 is SNTAGT. Trimming stripped 8 bases from V and 0 bases from J, with 7 bases between.